Listed here are 17 T cell receptor beta chains from one sample, sequenced in a study of response to subunit inactivated influenza vaccine. In TCRdb, the RT-PCR reads were re-called with MiXCR into one record per CDR3 protein. In the table there are roughly 630,000 distinct CDR3 sequences, roughly 15% of which are singletons. Material: PBMCs from blood, obtained 14 to 15 days before vaccination. The receptors stem from a man aged 45-60 years who received an inactivated influenza vaccine.

This clonotype was found many times. This sequence joins TRBV12-3 or TRBV12-4 and TRBJ1-6; TRBD1 matches at 8 bases. J was trimmed by 7 bases and V by 7 bases; bases with no gene match: 6. The CDR3 has 14 residues. The CDR3 region has the DNA TGTGCCAGCACCCGGACAGGGAGGAATTCACCCCTCCACTTT. The encoded protein is CASTRTGRNSPLHF.

This clonotype was counted only a few times. CDR3 DNA sequence: TGTGCCAGCAGCGCTCTAGCGGGACCCCCCCAAAACATTCAGTACTTC. Translated, it gives CASSALAGPPQNIQYF. The chain combines TRBV7-9 with TRBJ2-4, with 9 bases fitting TRBD2. The V gene end was trimmed by 5 bases and the J gene end by 5 bases; junction bases not matched to a gene: 10. Per the germline V gene, CDR1 is SEHNR and CDR2 is FQNEAQ (reference sequence). The CDR3 is 16 residues long.

This clonotype has only a few counts. The CDR3: CASSTVSSGKETQYF. The DNA for the CDR3 is TGTGCCAGCAGTACGGTGTCTAGCGGGAAAGAGACCCAGTACTTC. The chain is built from TRBV12-3 or TRBV12-4 and TRBJ2-5; 9 bases are shared with TRBD2. This CDR3 contains 15 residues. Unmatched junction bases numbered 7, after V lost 5 bases and J lost 3 bases.

This clonotype turned up a few times. The gene calls are TRBV4-1 and TRBJ1-4; a weak D match, TRBD1 (5 bases). This CDR3 has 16 residues. Germline V CDR1 and CDR2: MGHRA, YSYEKL. The V and J ends lost 0 bases and 2 bases respectively, with 10 bases between them. The CDR3 region has the DNA TGCGCCAGCAGCCAAGATGGGCCAGGGACTAATGAAAAACTGTTTTTT. Translation gives CASSQDGPGTNEKLFF.

The genes are TRBV7-3 and TRBJ2-3; possibly TRBD2 for D (5 bases). Germline V gene lookup returns CDR1 SGHTA and CDR2 FQGTGA. Trimming pared 1 base from V and 0 bases from J, leaving 14 bases between. The CDR3 contains 17 residues. The CDR3 DNA is TGTGCCAGCAGCTTAAGAGCGGCCCCGTCTAGCACAGATACGCAGTATTTT. Translating it yields CASSLRAAPSSTDTQYF.

This clonotype was counted ten times or more. V and J are TRBV6-6 and TRBJ1-2; a weak D match, TRBD1 (5 bases). Germline V gives CDR1 MNHNY, CDR2 SVGAGI (reference sequence). Trimming cost V 10 bases and J 5 bases, with 17 bases left between them. The CDR3 contains 13 residues. CDR3 nucleotide sequence: TGTGCCACCCAGACGCGCAGGGAGTATGGCTACACCTTC. It encodes CATQTRREYGYTF.

This clonotype was picked up a small number of times. The chain is built from TRBV3-1 and TRBJ2-1; D unresolved. Trimming took 2 bases from V and 0 from J, leaving 11 bases between them. This CDR3 spans 16 amino acids. Germline CDR1 reads LGHDT; CDR2 reads YNNKEL (reference sequence). CDR3 nucleotides: TGTGCCAGCAGCCAAATCGAACGGAGCTCCTACAATGAGCAGTTCTTC. Translated, it gives CASSQIERSSYNEQFF.

The chain recombines TRBV9 with TRBJ1-1; no definite D call. This CDR3 comprises 14 residues. CDR1 and CDR2 from the germline V gene are SGDLS and YYNGEE. V was shortened by 0 bases and J by 2 bases, with 8 bases between the two germline ends. For the CDR3, the DNA is TGTGCCAGCAGCGTAGGGAACAGAAACACTGAAGCTTTCTTT. It translates to CASSVGNRNTEAFF.

The genes are TRBV20-1 and TRBJ2-3; unclear D gene. From germline, CDR1 is DFQATT and CDR2 SNEGSKA (reference sequence). V lost 0 bases and J 6 bases, leaving 13 bases between the germline ends. The CDR3 totals 14 residues. For the CDR3, the DNA is TGCAGTGCTAGAGATGGCTTCCAAGGCGATACGCAGTATTTT. Translation: CSARDGFQGDTQYF.

This clonotype was detected many times. CDR3 coding DNA: TGTGCCAGCAGCCCACAGGGGGCAAGGACTGAAGCTTTCTTT. It translates to CASSPQGARTEAFF. This rearrangement joins TRBV7-6 to TRBJ1-1, with 9 bases that match TRBD1. The ends lost 5 bases at V and 5 bases at J; junction bases unmatched: 6. CDR1 is SGHVS and CDR2 is FNYEAQ in the germline V gene. The CDR3 has 14 amino acids.

This clonotype appeared a few times. V and J are TRBV29-1 and TRBJ1-1; D unresolved. Per the germline V gene, CDR1 is SQVTM and CDR2 is ANQGSEA. Trimming took 4 bases from V and 6 from J, leaving 0 bases between them. The length of the CDR3 is 8 residues. CDR3 protein: CSVAEAFF. The CDR3 bases are TGCAGCGTTGCTGAAGCTTTCTTT.

This clonotype was observed a few times. The chain recombines TRBV11-2 with TRBJ1-1; the D gene is possibly TRBD1 (6 bases). The germline CDR1 and CDR2 sequences are SGHAT and FQNNGV. This CDR3 contains 14 residues. V lost 4 bases, J lost 0 bases, and 9 bases lay in between. The CDR3 DNA reads TGTGCCAGCAGCTGGACAGCTCTGAACACTGAAGCTTTCTTT. Translation: CASSWTALNTEAFF.

The V call is TRBV12-3 or TRBV12-4, the J call TRBJ2-1; no firm D call. The CDR3 totals 14 residues. Deletions cut 5 bases from V and 8 bases from J, with 16 bases between. CDR3 residues: CASSPSPGSHEQFF. The DNA for the CDR3 is TGTGCCAGCAGTCCGTCCCCCGGTAGTCATGAGCAGTTCTTC.

This clonotype was picked up a small number of times. This sequence joins TRBV30 and TRBJ2-5; D might be TRBD2 (7 bases). This CDR3 region has 13 residues. Trimming removed 2 bases at V and 4 bases at J, with 11 bases between. Germline CDR1 GTSNPN, CDR2 SVGIG (reference sequence). For the CDR3, the DNA is TGTGCCTGGAGTCGGGGGGCCCGAGAGACCCAGTACTTC. It encodes CAWSRGARETQYF.

This clonotype showed up just a few times. The chain couples TRBV9 to TRBJ2-7; TRBD1 or TRBD2 may be the D gene (5 bases each). Per germline, CDR1 SGDLS and CDR2 YYNGEE. The CDR3 is made up of 14 amino acids. V shed 4 bases and J shed 5 bases, with 16 bases lying between them. In DNA, the CDR3 is TGTGCCAGCAGCACCTCTCGGGGCTGGGACGAGCAGTACTTC. Translating gives CASSTSRGWDEQYF.

The V call is TRBV5-6, the J call TRBJ1-6, with no clear D. The V and J ends lost 3 bases and 10 bases respectively, with 20 bases between them. There are 16 residues in the CDR3. Germline V gene data show CDR1 as SGHDT and CDR2 as YYEEEE. The CDR3 here is CASSSRSALIGSPLHF. The CDR3 DNA is TGTGCCAGCAGCTCCCGATCCGCCCTAATAGGGTCACCCCTCCACTTT.

This clonotype was seen a few times. This chain links TRBV5-1 with TRBJ2-5; 7 positions match TRBD1. CDR1 and CDR2 (germline): SGHRS, YFSETQ. Trimming removed 4 bases from V and 5 bases from J; junction bases left unmatched: 11. The CDR3 runs 15 residues. The CDR3 coding sequence is TGCGCCAGCAGCACGACCGGGACACAGGGGGAGACCCAGTACTTC. It is translated as CASSTTGTQGETQYF.